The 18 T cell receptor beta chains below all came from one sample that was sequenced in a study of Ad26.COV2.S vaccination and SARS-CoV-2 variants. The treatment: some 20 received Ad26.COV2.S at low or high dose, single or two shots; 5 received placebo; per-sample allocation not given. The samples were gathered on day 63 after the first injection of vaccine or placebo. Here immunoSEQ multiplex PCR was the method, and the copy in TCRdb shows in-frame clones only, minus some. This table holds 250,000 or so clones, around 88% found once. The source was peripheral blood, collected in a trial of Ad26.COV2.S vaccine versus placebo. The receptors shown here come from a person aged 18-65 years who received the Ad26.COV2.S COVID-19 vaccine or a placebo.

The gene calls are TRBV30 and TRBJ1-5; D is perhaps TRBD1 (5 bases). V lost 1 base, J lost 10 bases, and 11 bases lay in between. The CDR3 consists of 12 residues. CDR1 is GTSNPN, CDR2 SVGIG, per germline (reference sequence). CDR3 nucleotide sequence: TGTGCCTGGAGTGCAGGGTTAGTACCCCAGCATTTT. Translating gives CAWSAGLVPQHF.

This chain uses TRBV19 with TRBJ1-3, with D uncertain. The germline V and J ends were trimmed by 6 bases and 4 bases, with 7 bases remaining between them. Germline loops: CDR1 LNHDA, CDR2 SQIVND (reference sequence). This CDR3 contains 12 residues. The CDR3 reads CASSHRGNTIYF. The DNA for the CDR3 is TGTGCCAGTAGCCATCGAGGAAACACCATATATTTT.

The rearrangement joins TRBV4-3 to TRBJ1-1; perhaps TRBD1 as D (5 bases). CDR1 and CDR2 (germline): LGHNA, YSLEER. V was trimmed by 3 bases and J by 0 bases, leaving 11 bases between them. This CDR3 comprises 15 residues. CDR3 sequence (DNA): TGCGCCAGCAGCCAGGGACGTCTCATGAACACTGAAGCTTTCTTT. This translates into CASSQGRLMNTEAFF.

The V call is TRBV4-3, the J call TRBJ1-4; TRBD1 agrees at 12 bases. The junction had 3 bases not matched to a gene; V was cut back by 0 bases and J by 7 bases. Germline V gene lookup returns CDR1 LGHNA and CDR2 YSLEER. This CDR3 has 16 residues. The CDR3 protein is CASSQDKGQGAEKLFF. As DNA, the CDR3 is TGCGCCAGCAGCCAAGATAAGGGACAGGGGGCTGAAAAACTGTTTTTT.

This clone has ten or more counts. CDR3 DNA sequence: TGTGCCTGGAGTGTACGGCCGGGGGTCAATTCACCCCTCCACTTT. This gives the protein CAWSVRPGVNSPLHF. The V call is TRBV30, the J call TRBJ1-6; a weak D match, TRBD1 (5 bases). V was pared by 0 bases and J by 7 bases, with 13 bases between. CDR1 and CDR2 (germline): GTSNPN, SVGIG (reference sequence). CDR3 length: 15 amino acids.

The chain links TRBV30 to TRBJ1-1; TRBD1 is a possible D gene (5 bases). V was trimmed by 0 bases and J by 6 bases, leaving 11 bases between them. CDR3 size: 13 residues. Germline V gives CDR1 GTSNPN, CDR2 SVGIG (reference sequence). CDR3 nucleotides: TGTGCCTGGAGTGTACGCCGGGACTCTGAAGCTTTCTTT. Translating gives CAWSVRRDSEAFF.

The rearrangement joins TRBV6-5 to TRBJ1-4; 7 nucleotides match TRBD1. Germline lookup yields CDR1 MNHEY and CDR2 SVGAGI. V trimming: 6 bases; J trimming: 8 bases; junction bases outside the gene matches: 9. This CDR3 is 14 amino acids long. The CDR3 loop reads CASSNRGIQEKLFF. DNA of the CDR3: TGTGCCAGCAGCAACAGGGGAATTCAGGAAAAACTGTTTTTT.

The CDR3 spells CASSLGIGDTGELFF. The CDR3 region has the DNA TGTGCCAGCAGCTTAGGAATAGGGGACACCGGGGAGCTGTTTTTT. The chain links TRBV7-6 to TRBJ2-2, with D tentatively TRBD1 (5 bases). The CDR3 spans 15 residues. The germline gives CDR1 SGHVS, CDR2 FNYEAQ. The V end lost 1 base, the J end lost 3 bases, and 9 bases lay between the germline ends.

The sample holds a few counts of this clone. The CDR3 spells CASSAQGYTNTEAFF. CDR3 bases: TGTGCCAGCTCAGCCCAAGGGTATACGAACACTGAAGCTTTCTTT. The rearrangement links TRBV18 to TRBJ1-1, with D unresolved. CDR3 size: 15 residues. Looked up from germline, CDR1 is KGHSH and CDR2 is LQKENI. With 5 bases removed from V and 1 base from J, the gap between germline ends came to 14 bases.

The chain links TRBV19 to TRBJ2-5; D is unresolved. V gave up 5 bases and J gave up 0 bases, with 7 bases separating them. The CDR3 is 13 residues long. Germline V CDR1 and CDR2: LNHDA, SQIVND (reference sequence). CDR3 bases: TGTGCCAGTAGTGACAAGTACCAAGAGACCCAGTACTTC. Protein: CASSDKYQETQYF.

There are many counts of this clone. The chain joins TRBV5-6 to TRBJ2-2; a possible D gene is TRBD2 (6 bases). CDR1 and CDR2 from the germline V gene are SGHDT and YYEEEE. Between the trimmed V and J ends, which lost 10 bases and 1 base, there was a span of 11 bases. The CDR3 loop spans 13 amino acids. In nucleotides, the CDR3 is TGTGCCGGAGGGGACTTGAACACCGGGGAGCTGTTTTTT. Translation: CAGGDLNTGELFF.

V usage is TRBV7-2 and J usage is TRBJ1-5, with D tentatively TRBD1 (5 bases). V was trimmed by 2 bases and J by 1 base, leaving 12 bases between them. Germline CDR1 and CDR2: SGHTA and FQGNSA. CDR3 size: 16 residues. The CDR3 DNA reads TGTGCCAGCAGCTTATTGGGAGGGGTCAGCAATCAGCCCCAGCATTTT. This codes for CASSLLGGVSNQPQHF.

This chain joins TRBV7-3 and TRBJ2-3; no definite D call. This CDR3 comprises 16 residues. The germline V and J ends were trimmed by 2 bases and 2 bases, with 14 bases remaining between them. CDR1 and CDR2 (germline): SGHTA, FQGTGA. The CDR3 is CASSLVGRVSTDTQYF. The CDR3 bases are TGTGCCAGCAGCTTAGTCGGTCGGGTGTCCACAGATACGCAGTATTTT.

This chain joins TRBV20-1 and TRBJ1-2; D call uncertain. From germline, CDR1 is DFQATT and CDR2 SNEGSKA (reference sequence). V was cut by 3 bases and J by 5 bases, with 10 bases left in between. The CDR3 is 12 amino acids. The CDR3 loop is CSASPNSYGYTF. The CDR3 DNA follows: TGCAGTGCTAGTCCTAATTCTTATGGCTACACCTTC.

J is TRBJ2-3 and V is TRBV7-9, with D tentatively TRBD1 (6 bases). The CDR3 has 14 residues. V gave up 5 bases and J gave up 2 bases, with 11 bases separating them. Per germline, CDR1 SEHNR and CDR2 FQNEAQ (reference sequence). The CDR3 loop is CASSGQHLTDTQYF. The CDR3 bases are TGTGCCAGCAGCGGACAGCACCTCACAGATACGCAGTATTTT.

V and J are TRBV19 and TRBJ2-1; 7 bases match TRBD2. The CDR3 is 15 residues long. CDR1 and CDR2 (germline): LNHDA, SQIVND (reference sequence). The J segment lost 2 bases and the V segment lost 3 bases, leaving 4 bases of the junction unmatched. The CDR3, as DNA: TGTGCCAGTAGTATCCCAGCGGGGACCTACAATGAGCAGTTCTTC. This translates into CASSIPAGTYNEQFF. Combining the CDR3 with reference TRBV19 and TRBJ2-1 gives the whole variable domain DGGITQSPKYLFRKEGQNVTLSCEQNLNHDAMYWYRQDPGQGLRLIYYSQIVNDFQKGDIAEGYSVSREKKESFPLTVTSAQKNPTAFYLCASSIPAGTYNEQFFGPGTRLTVL.

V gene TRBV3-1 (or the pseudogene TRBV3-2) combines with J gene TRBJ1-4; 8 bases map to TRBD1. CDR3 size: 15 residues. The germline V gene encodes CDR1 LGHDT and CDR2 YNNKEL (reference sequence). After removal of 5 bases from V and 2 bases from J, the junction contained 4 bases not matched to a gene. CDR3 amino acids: CASSRQGYTNEKLFF. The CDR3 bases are TGTGCCAGCAGCAGACAGGGGTATACTAATGAAAAACTGTTTTTT.

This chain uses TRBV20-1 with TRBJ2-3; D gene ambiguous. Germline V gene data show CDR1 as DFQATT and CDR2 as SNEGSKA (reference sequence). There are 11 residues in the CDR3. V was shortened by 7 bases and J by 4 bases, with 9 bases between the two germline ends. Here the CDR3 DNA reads TGCAGTGACACGGCGGCAGATACGCAGTATTTT. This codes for CSDTAADTQYF.